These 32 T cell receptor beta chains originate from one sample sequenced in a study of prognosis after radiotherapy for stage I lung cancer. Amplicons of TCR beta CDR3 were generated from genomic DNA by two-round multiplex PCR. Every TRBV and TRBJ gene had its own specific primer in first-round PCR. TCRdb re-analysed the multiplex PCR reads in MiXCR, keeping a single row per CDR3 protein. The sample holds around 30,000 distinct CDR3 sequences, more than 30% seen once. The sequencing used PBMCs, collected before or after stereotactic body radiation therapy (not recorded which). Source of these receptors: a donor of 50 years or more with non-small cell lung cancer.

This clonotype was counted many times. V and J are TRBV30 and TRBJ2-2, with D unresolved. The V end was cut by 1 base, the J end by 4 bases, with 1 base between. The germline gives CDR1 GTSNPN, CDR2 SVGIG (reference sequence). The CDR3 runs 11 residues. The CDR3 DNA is TGTGCCTGGAGTGGCACCGGGGAGCTGTTTTTT. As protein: CAWSGTGELFF. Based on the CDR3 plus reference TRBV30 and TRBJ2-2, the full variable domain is SQTIHQWPATLVQPVGSPLSLECTVEGTSNPNLYWYRQAAGRGLQLLFYSVGIGQISSEVPQNLSASRPQDRQFILSSKKLLLSDSGFYLCAWSGTGELFFGEGSRLTVL.

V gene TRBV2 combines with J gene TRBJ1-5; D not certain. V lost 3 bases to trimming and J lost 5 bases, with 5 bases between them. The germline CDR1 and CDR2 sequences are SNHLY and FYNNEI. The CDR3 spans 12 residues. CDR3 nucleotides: TGTGCCAGCAGTGATGGGGATCAGCCCCAGCATTTT. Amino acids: CASSDGDQPQHF.

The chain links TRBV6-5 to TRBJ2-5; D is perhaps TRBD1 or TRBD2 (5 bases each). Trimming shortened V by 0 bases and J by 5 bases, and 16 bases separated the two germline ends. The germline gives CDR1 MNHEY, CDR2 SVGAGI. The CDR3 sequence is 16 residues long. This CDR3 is CASSYSRFSEGETQYF. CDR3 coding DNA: TGTGCCAGCAGTTACTCGAGGTTCAGCGAGGGGGAGACCCAGTACTTC.

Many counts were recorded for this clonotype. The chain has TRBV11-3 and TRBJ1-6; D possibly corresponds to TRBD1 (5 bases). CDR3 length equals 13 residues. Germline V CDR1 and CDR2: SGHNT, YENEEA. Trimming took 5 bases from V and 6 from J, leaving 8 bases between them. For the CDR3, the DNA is TGTGCCAGCAGCCCGGACATTAATTCACCCCTCCACTTT. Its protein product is CASSPDINSPLHF. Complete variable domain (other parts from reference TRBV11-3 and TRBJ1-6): EAGVVQSPRYKIIEKKQPVAFWCNPISGHNTLYWYLQNLGQGPELLIRYENEEAVDDSQLPKDRFSAERLKGVDSTLKIQPAELGDSAVYLCASSPDINSPLHFGNGTRLTVT.

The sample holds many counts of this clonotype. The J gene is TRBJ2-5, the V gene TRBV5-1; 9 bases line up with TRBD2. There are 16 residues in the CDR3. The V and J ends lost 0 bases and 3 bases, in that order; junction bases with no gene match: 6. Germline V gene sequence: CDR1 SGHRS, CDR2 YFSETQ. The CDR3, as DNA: TGCGCCAGCAGCTTGGGGGCGGGGGGGCCGGAAGAGACCCAGTACTTC. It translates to CASSLGAGGPEETQYF.

The CDR3 DNA reads as TGCGCCAGCAGCCCTCCGGGACAGGGGATTTCACCCCTCCACTTT. It specifies CASSPPGQGISPLHF. V usage is TRBV4-1 and J usage is TRBJ1-6, with 10 bases identical to TRBD1. CDR3 length equals 15 residues. In germline, CDR1 is MGHRA, CDR2 YSYEKL. The trim removed 4 bases at V and 9 bases at J, leaving 6 bases unmatched.

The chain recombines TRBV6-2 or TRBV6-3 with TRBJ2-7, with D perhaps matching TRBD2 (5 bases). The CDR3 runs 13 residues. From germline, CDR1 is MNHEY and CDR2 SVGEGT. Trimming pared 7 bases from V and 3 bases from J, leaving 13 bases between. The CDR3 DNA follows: TGTGCCAGCAACGAGGGTCTAATCTACGAGCAGTACTTC. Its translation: CASNEGLIYEQYF.

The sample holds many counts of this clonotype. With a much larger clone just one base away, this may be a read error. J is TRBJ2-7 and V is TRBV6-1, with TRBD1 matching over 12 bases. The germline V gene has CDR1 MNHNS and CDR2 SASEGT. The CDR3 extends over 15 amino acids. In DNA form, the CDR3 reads TGTGCCAGCAGCTCCGGGACAGGGGGCGCGTACGAGCAGCACTTC. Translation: CASSSGTGGAYEQHF.

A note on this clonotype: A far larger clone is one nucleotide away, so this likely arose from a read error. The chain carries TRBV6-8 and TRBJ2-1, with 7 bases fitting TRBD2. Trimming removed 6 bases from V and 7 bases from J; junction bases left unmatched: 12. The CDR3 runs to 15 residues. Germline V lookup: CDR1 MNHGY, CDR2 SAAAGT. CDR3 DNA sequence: TGTGCCAGCAGCCGTAGTGTGGGGGGAGGGAATGAGCAGTTCTTC. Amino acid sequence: CASSRSVGGGNEQFF.

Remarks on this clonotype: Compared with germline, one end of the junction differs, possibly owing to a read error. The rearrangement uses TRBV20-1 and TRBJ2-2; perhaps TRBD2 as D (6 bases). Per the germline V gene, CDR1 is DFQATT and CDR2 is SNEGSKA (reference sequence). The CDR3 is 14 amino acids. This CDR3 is CSARVGGMTVELFF. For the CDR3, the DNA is TGCAGTGCTAGAGTGGGGGGTATGACCGTGGAGCTGTTTTTT.

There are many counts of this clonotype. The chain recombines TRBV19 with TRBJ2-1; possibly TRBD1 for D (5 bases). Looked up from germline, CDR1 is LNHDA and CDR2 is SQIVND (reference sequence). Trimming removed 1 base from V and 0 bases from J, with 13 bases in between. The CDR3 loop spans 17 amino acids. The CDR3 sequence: CASSIGSRQTSYNEQFF. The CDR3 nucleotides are TGTGCCAGTAGTATAGGGTCCCGACAGACCTCCTACAATGAGCAGTTCTTC.

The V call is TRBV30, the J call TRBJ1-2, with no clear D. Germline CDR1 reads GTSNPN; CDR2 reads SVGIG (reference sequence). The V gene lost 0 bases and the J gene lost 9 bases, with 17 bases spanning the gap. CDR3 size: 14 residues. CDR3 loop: CAWSVTSRVKSYTF. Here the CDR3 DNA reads TGTGCCTGGAGTGTGACTTCCCGGGTTAAGAGCTACACCTTC.

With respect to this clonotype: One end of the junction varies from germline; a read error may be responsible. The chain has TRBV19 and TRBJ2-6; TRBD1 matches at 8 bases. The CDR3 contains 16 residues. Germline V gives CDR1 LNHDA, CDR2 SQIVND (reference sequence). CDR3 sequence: CASRGQESSGANLLTF. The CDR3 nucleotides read TGTGCCAGTAGGGGACAGGAGAGCTCTGGGGCCAACCTCCTTACTTTC.

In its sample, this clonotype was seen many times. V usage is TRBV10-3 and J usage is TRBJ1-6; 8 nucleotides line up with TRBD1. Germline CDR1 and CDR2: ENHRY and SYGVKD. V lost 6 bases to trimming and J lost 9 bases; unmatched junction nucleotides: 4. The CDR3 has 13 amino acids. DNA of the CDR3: TGTGCCATCAGGACCGACAGGGGTTCACCCCTCCACTTT. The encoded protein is CAIRTDRGSPLHF.

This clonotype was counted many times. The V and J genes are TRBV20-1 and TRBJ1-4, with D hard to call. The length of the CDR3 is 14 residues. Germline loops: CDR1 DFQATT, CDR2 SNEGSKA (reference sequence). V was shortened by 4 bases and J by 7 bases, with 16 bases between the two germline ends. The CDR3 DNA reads TGCAGTGCTACCCCCGGACGTGTCGGTGAAAAACTGTTTTTT. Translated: CSATPGRVGEKLFF.

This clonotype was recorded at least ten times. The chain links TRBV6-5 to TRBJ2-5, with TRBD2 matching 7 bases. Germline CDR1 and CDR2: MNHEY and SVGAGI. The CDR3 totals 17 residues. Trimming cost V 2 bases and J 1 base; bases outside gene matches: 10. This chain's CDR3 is CASSYRPGGHTQETQYF. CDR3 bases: TGTGCCAGCAGTTACCGGCCGGGGGGTCATACCCAAGAGACCCAGTACTTC.

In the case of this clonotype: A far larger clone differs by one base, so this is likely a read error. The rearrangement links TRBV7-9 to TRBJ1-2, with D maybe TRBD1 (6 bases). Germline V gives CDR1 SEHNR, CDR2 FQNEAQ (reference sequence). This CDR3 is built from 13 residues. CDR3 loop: CASILGQGLGYTF. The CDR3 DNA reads TGTGCCAGCATCTTAGGTCAGGGGCTTGGCTACACCTTC.

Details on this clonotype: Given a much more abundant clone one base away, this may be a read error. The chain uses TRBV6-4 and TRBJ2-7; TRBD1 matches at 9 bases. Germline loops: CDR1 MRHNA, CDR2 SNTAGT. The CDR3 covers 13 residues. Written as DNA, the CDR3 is TGTGCCAGCGTCCGGGACAGGGCCTACGAGCAGTGCTTC. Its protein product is CASVRDRAYEQCF.

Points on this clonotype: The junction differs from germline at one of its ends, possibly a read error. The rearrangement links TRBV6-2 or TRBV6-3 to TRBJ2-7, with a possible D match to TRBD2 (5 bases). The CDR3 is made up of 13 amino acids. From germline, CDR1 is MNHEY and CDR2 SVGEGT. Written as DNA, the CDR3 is TGTGCCATCAGTTACAACCTAGCTTACGAGCAGTACTTC. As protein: CAISYNLAYEQYF.

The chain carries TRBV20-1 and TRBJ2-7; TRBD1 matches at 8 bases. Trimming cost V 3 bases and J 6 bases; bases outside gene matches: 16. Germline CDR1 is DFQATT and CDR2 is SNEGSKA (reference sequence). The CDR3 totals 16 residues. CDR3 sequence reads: CSARDPMGQVGSEQYF. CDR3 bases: TGCAGTGCTAGGGACCCAATGGGACAGGTAGGCTCCGAGCAGTACTTC.

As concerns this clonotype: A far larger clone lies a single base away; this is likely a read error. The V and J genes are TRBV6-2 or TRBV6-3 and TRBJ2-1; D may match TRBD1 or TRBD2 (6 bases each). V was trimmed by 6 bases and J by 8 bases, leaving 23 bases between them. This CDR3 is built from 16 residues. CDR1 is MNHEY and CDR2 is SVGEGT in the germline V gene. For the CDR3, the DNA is TGTGCCAGCAGCCGCCTGGCCGGGGGCCGTGGGGATGAGCAGTTCTTC. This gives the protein CASSRLAGGRGDEQFF.

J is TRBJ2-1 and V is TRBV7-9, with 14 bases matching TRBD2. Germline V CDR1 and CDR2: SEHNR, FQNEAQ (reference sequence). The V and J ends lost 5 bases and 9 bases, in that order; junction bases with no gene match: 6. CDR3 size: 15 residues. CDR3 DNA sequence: TGTGCCAGCAGCACTGGACTAGCGGGGGGTGTTGAGCAGTTCTTC. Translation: CASSTGLAGGVEQFF.

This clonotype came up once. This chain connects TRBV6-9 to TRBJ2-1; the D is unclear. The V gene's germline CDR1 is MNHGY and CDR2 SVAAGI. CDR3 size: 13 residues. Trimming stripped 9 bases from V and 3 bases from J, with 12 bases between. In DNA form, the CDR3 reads TGTGCCAGAAGTCATACGAGCTACAATGAGCAGTTCTTC. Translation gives CARSHTSYNEQFF.

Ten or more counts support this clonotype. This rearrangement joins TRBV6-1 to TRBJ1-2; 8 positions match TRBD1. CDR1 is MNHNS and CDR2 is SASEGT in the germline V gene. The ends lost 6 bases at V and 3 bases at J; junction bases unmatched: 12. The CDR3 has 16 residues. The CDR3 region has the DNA TGTGCCAGCAGCCCACCCGCCGGACAGGGAGACTATGGCTACACCTTC. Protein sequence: CASSPPAGQGDYGYTF.

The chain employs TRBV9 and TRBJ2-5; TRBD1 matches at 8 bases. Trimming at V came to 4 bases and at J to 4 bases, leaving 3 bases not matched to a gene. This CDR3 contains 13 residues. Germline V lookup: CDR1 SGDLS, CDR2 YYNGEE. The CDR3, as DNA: TGTGCCAGCAGCTACGGGACAGGAGAGACCCAGTACTTC. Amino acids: CASSYGTGETQYF.

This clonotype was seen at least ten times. The CDR3, as DNA: TGTGCCAGCAGTTCCCTGGATGGGAGGTCTGGGACTGAAGCTTTCTTT. This codes for CASSSLDGRSGTEAFF. The chain employs TRBV6-2 or TRBV6-3 and TRBJ1-1, with unresolved D. The CDR3 runs to 16 residues. Germline-derived CDR1 and CDR2 are MNHEY and SVGEGT. The germline V and J ends were trimmed by 4 bases and 5 bases, with 20 bases remaining between them.

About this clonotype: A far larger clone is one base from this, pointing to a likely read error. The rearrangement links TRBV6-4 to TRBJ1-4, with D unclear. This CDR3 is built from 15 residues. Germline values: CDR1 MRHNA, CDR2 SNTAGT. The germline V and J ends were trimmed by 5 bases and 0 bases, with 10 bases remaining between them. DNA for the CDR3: TGTGCCAGCAGTCCCAAGATTGCAACTAATGAAAAACTGTTTTTT. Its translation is CASSPKIATNEKLFF.

The CDR3, as DNA: TGTGCCAGTAGTATTTATCATGAGGGCGGCACTGAAGCTTTCTTT. Protein: CASSIYHEGGTEAFF. The chain uses TRBV19 and TRBJ1-1; D is unclear. This CDR3 region has 15 residues. The V end was cut by 3 bases, the J end by 4 bases, with 15 bases between. Per the germline V gene, CDR1 is LNHDA and CDR2 is SQIVND (reference sequence).

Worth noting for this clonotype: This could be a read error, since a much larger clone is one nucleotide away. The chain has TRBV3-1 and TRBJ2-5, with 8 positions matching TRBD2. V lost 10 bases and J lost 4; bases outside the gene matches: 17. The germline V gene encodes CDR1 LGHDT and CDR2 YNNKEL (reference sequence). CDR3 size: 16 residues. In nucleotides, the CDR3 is TGTGCCATCAGTCCCCTGCGGGGGGCGAGGGGAGAGACCCAGTACTTC. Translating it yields CAISPLRGARGETQYF.

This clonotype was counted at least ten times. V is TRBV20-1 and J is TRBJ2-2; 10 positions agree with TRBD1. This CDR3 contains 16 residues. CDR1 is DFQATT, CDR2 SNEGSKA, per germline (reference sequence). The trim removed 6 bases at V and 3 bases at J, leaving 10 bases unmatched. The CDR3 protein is CSAKRTGTGDTGELFF. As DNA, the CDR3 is TGCAGTGCAAAAAGGACCGGGACAGGGGACACCGGGGAGCTGTTTTTT.

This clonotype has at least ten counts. CDR3 amino acids: CASSLRTGKGSGNTIYF. The CDR3 DNA is TGTGCCAGTAGTCTAAGGACAGGTAAAGGCTCTGGAAACACCATATATTTT. This chain connects TRBV19 to TRBJ1-3, with 7 bases lining up with TRBD1. The CDR3 sequence is 17 residues long. With V trimmed by 5 bases and J by 0 bases, 10 bases remained unmatched. Germline V gene lookup returns CDR1 LNHDA and CDR2 SQIVND (reference sequence).

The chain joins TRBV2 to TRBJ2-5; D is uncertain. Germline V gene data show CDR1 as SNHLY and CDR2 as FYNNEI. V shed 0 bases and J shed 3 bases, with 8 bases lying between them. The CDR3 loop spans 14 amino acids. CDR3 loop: CASSEALPEETQYF. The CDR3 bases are TGTGCCAGCAGTGAAGCGCTTCCGGAAGAGACCCAGTACTTC. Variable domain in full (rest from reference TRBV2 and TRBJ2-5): EPEVTQTPSHQVTQMGQEVILRCVPISNHLYFYWYRQILGQKVEFLVSFYNNEISEKSEIFDDQFSVERPDGSNFTLKIRSTKLEDSAMYFCASSEALPEETQYFGPGTRLLVL.